This T cell receptor (beta chain) stems from a study of cytomegalovirus exposure and HLA in healthy donors. 60 Vbeta and 13 Jbeta primers were used in PCR. Assay used: immunoSEQ multiplex PCR; TCRdb lists only in-frame clones, some missing. The sample holds roughly 250,000 clones, about four fifths seen once. Study-wide points: Confirmation was obtained in vitro that a few CMV-associated chains are specific for CMV antigens. Productive status was seen about 87% or about 30% of the time for most TCR beta V segments in an earlier analysis.

V shed 3 bases and J 3 bases; nucleotides not matched to a gene: 13. Germline V CDR1 and CDR2: KGHSH, LQKENI. The CDR3 totals 17 residues. Notes on this clone: Its antigen remains unidentified.

The J gene is TRBJ2-5, the V gene TRBV18, with TRBD2 identical over 7 bases. Sequenced: PBMCs. The TCR sequence derives from a girl aged 2-10 years in good health and CMV-seronegative. DNA for the CDR3: TGTGCCAGCTCACCCCCCGTTGAGGCGGGAGAGGAAGAGACCCAGTACTTC. Its protein product is CASSPPVEAGEEETQYF.